Presented here are 9 T cell receptor beta chains from one specimen sequenced in a study of shared clonotypes between healthy human individuals. TCRdb's table, derived via immunoSEQ multiplex PCR, lists solely in-frame clones and lacks some. The table has hundreds of thousands of clones, about 85% seen once. The specimen sequenced was PBMCs. The source of these receptors is a woman between 40 and 55 years old in good health. Some clones in this sample may be carry-over from other donors' samples.

CDR3 nucleotides: TGTGCCAGCAGCTTGGACCTAGCGGGAGGGCACGAGACCCAGTACTTC. Protein: CASSLDLAGGHETQYF. The V and J genes are TRBV5-4 and TRBJ2-5, with 12 positions matching TRBD2. The germline V gene encodes CDR1 SGHNT and CDR2 YYREEE (reference sequence). The CDR3 is made up of 16 amino acids. V gave up 0 bases and J gave up 5 bases; unmatched junction bases: 5.

The V gene is TRBV27, the J gene TRBJ2-4; 15 bases align to TRBD2. The CDR3 runs to 15 residues. Trimming took 5 bases from V and 7 from J; bases not matched to a gene: 3. Germline V CDR1 and CDR2: MNHEY, SMNVEV (reference sequence). The CDR3 nucleotides read TGTGCCAGCAGTCAAGGGACTAGCGGGAGGAACATTCAGTACTTC. Amino acids: CASSQGTSGRNIQYF.

The chain carries TRBV5-4 and TRBJ2-1; 10 positions match TRBD2. The CDR3 length is 16 residues. V was pared by 0 bases and J by 8 bases, with 8 bases of the junction left unmatched. From germline, CDR1 is SGHNT and CDR2 YYREEE (reference sequence). This CDR3 reads CASSLEASGRADEQFF. Written as DNA, the CDR3 is TGTGCCAGCAGCTTGGAGGCTAGCGGGAGAGCCGATGAGCAGTTCTTC.

This clone appeared a single time. CDR3 sequence reads: CASSPQAGQATYNEQFF. In nucleotides, the CDR3 is TGTGCCAGCAGCCCCCAAGCGGGCCAGGCTACTTACAATGAGCAGTTCTTC. The chain is built from TRBV13 and TRBJ2-1; a weak D match, TRBD2 (6 bases). Trimming pared 5 bases from V and 4 bases from J, leaving 21 bases between. In germline, CDR1 is PRHDT, CDR2 FYEKMQ (reference sequence). This CDR3 is 17 amino acids long.

This clone was observed a single time. This sequence joins TRBV5-1 and TRBJ2-1; TRBD2 agrees at 12 bases. With 4 bases clipped from V and 6 bases from J, the junction kept 5 bases outside the gene matches. CDR3 length equals 15 residues. The germline CDR1 and CDR2 sequences are SGHRS and YFSETQ. CDR3 in DNA: TGCGCCAGCAGCCAACGACTAGCGGGAGCCAATGAGCAGTTCTTC. Translating gives CASSQRLAGANEQFF.

The rearrangement links TRBV27 to TRBJ2-7; no clear D. Germline V gives CDR1 MNHEY, CDR2 SMNVEV (reference sequence). The CDR3 has 13 amino acids. Trimming cost V 6 bases and J 3 bases, with 12 bases left between them. Here the CDR3 reads CASRGNLNYEQYF. The CDR3 coding sequence is TGTGCCAGCAGGGGGAATTTGAACTACGAGCAGTACTTC.

The chain combines TRBV29-1 with TRBJ2-7; D remains ambiguous. Trimming left V 3 bases short and J 0 bases short, with 9 bases between. The CDR3 contains 13 residues. Germline V gene data show CDR1 as SQVTM and CDR2 as ANQGSEA. The CDR3 region is CSVEGQYSYEQYF. CDR3 sequence (DNA): TGCAGCGTTGAGGGCCAATACTCCTACGAGCAGTACTTC.

A remark on this clone: Other DNA sequences within the sample encode an identical CDR3. The rearrangement uses TRBV18 and TRBJ2-7, with D unclear. Germline assignment: CDR1 KGHSH and CDR2 LQKENI. Trimming stripped 2 bases from V and 4 bases from J, with 3 bases between. The CDR3 is made up of 11 amino acids. CDR3 amino acids: CASSPGYEQYF. Written as DNA, the CDR3 is TGTGCCAGCTCACCAGGGTACGAGCAGTACTTC.

This clone was observed a few times. This specimen includes other DNA sequences encoding the same CDR3. This chain uses TRBV19 with TRBJ2-7, with 9 bases lining up with TRBD2. The germline V gene has CDR1 LNHDA and CDR2 SQIVND (reference sequence). The junction had 2 bases not matched to a gene; V was cut back by 3 bases and J by 2 bases. The CDR3 spans 14 residues. The CDR3 nucleotides read TGTGCCAGTAGTATTGGCGGGAGGGCCTACGAGCAGTACTTC. Amino acids: CASSIGGRAYEQYF.